This T cell receptor beta chain is from a study of liver allograft versus peripheral blood T cells. On the study more broadly: Transplanted-liver T cell receptor repertoires were compared with recipients' peripheral blood repertoires.

V lost 0 bases, J lost 2 bases, and 2 bases stayed unmatched. The germline V gene has CDR1 LNHDA and CDR2 SQIVND (reference sequence). The length of the CDR3 is 17 residues. This clonotype counts as medium-sized (0.01 to 0.1%). The target antigen is unknown. Study conclusions and caveats: Intragraft T cell receptor repertoires of liver allografts were reported to differ from peripheral blood repertoires.

TCRdb re-called the reads with MiXCR, one entry per CDR3 protein. This table has about 8,400 distinct CDR3 sequences, roughly a sixth appearing once. The clonotype was recovered from a human patient who had a liver transplant. Some T cells may have come from the graft donor. The chain recombines TRBV19 with TRBJ2-1; 12 positions agree with TRBD2. The DNA of the CDR3 is TGTGCCAGTAGTATAGATGGGACTAGCGGGCCCTACAATGAGCAGTTCTTC. It yields the protein CASSIDGTSGPYNEQFF. Looking up the rest from reference TRBV19 and TRBJ2-1 gives the full variable domain: DGGITQSPKYLFRKEGQNVTLSCEQNLNHDAMYWYRQDPGQGLRLIYYSQIVNDFQKGDIAEGYSVSREKKESFPLTVTSAQKNPTAFYLCASSIDGTSGPYNEQFFGPGTRLTVL.